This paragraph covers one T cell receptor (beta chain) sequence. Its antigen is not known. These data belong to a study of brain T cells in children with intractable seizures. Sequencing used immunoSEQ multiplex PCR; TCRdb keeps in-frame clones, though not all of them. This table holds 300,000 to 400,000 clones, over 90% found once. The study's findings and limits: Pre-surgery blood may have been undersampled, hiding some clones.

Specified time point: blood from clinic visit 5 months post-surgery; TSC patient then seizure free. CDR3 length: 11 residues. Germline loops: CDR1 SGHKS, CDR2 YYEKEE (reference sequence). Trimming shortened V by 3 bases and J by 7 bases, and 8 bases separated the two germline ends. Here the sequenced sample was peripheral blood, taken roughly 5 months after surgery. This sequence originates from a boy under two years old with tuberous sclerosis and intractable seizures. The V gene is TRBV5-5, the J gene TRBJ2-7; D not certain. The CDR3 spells CASSSNLEQYF. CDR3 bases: TGTGCCAGCAGCTCCAATCTAGAGCAGTACTTC. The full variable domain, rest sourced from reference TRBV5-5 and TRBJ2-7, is DAGVTQSPTHLIKTRGQQVTLRCSPISGHKSVSWYQQVLGQGPQFIFQYYEKEERGRGNFPDRFSARQFPNYSSELNVNALLLGDSALYLCASSSNLEQYFGPGTRLTVT.